One sample yielded the 5 T cell receptor beta chains listed below, sequenced in a study of T cell responses to AZD1222 COVID-19 vaccine. TCRdb's table, derived via immunoSEQ multiplex PCR, lists solely in-frame clones and lacks some. The table shows more than 85,000 clones, with roughly 88% occurring only once. Material: peripheral blood, obtained on day 0 of AZD1222 vaccination. The receptors were gathered from an adult in good health.

The chain has TRBV7-3 and TRBJ2-7, with 9 bases identical to TRBD2. Germline trimming cut 5 bases from V and 4 bases from J; bases unmatched to any gene: 9. The CDR3 is 15 amino acids. Germline V gene data show CDR1 as SGHTA and CDR2 as FQGTGA. DNA of the CDR3: TGTGCCAGCAGCCCGCGGACTAGCGCCCCGTACGAGCAGTACGTC. Protein: CASSPRTSAPYEQYV.

This sequence joins TRBV5-1 and TRBJ2-1; 10 bases fit TRBD2. The CDR3 is 15 residues long. The V gene end was trimmed by 0 bases and the J gene end by 7 bases; junction bases not matched to a gene: 4. Germline V gene data show CDR1 as SGHRS and CDR2 as YFSETQ. CDR3 region: CASSLELAGVNEQFF. The CDR3 DNA reads as TGCGCCAGCAGCTTGGAGCTAGCGGGAGTAAATGAGCAGTTCTTC.

The genes are TRBV12-5 and TRBJ1-1; TRBD1 agrees at 7 bases. With 3 bases clipped from V and 3 bases from J, the junction kept 7 bases outside the gene matches. The CDR3 is 15 residues long. CDR1 and CDR2 from the germline V gene are LGHNT and FRNRAP. CDR3: CASGFATGIYTEAFF. CDR3 bases: TGTGCTAGTGGTTTTGCGACAGGGATATACACTGAAGCTTTCTTT.

The chain recombines TRBV6-6 with TRBJ2-7; TRBD1 matches 10 bases. Germline trimming cut 5 bases from V and 4 bases from J; bases unmatched to any gene: 8. Germline values: CDR1 MNHNY, CDR2 SVGAGI (reference sequence). The CDR3 runs 15 residues. The CDR3 nucleotides read TGTGCCAGCAGTCCAACCGGGACAGGGGTGTACGAGCAGTACTTC. Translation gives CASSPTGTGVYEQYF.

This sequence joins TRBV6-2 or TRBV6-3 and TRBJ1-4; D remains ambiguous. The CDR3 consists of 14 residues. V dropped 2 bases and J dropped 7 bases, with 11 bases sitting between them. CDR1 and CDR2 (germline): MNHEY, SVGEGT. The CDR3 protein is CASSYEEWGEKLFF. The CDR3 bases are TGTGCCAGCAGTTACGAGGAATGGGGTGAAAAACTGTTTTTT.